The source of this T cell receptor beta chain is a study of early stage breast cancer tumors. Study in general: Most invasive tumors, about 80% of the 16, were ER+/PR+/HER2-.

TCRdb's copy holds only in-frame clones and misses some; the assay was immunoSEQ multiplex PCR. In the table there are about 72,000 clones, roughly 80% of which are singletons. CDR3 length: 15 residues. V trimming: 4 bases; J trimming: 4 bases; junction bases outside the gene matches: 5. The germline gives CDR1 MNHNS, CDR2 SASEGT. Concerning this clone: Its antigen is unidentified.

The study, taken as a whole, reports: Tumors had roughly 2.5-fold higher T cell density than normal breast.

This receptor was taken from a person between 60 and 70 years old with breast cancer. The chain employs TRBV6-1 and TRBJ2-2; 8 bases align to TRBD1. Sequencing was performed on blood. CDR3 sequence (DNA): TGTGCCAGCAGTGCTGACAGGGGTGTCACCGGGGAGCTGTTTTTT. It is translated as CASSADRGVTGELFF.